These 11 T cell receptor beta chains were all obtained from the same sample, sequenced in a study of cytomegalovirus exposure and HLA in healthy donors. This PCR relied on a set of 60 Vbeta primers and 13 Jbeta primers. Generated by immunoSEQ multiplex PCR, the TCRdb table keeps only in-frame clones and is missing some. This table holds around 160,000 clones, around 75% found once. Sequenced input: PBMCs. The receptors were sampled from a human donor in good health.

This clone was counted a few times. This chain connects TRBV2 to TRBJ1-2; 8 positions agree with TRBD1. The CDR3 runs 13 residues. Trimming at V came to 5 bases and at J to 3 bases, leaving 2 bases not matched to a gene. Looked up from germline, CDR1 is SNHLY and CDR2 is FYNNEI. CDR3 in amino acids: CASSPGGDYGYTF. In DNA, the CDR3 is TGTGCCAGCAGTCCAGGGGGCGACTATGGCTACACCTTC.

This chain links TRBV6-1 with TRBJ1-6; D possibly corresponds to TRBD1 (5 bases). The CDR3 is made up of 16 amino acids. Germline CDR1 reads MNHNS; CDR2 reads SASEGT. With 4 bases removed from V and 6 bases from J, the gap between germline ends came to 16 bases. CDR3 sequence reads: CASSVGTAGGNSPLHF. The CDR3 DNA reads TGTGCCAGCAGTGTTGGGACTGCCGGGGGTAATTCACCCCTCCACTTT.

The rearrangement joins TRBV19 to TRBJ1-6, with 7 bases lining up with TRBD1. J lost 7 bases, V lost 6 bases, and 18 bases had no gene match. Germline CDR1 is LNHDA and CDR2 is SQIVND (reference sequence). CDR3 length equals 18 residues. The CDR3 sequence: CASSPGRLGGAGNSPLHF. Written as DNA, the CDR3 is TGTGCCAGTAGCCCAGGGCGGTTAGGGGGCGCCGGGAATTCACCCCTCCACTTT.

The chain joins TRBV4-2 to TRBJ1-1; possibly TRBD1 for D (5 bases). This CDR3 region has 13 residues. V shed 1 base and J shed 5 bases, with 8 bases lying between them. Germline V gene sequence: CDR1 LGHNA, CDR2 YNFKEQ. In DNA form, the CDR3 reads TGTGCCAGCAGCCAAGCGGGGGAAACTGAAGCTTTCTTT. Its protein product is CASSQAGETEAFF.

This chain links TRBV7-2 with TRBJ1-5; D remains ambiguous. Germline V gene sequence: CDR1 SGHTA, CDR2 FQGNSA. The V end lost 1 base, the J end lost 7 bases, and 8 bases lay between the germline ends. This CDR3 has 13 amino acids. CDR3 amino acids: CASSLGGRQPQHF. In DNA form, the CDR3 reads TGTGCCAGCAGCTTAGGAGGGAGACAGCCCCAGCATTTT.

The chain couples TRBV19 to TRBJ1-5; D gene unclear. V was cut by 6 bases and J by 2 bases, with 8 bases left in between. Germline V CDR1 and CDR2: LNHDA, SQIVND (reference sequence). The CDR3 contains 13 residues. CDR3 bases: TGTGCCAGTAGGCGAGGAGGCAATCAGCCCCAGCATTTT. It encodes CASRRGGNQPQHF.

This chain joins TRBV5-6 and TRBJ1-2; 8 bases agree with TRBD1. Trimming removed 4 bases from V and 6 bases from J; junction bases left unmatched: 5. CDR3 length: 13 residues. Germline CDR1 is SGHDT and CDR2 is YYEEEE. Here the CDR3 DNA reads TGTGCCAGCAGCCGGACAGGGAAGGATGGCTACACCTTC. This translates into CASSRTGKDGYTF.

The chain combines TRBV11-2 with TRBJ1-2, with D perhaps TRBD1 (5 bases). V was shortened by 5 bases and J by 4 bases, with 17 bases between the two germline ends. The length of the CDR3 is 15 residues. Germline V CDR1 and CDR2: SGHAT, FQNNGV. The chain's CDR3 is CASSPKTETIYGYTF. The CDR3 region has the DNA TGTGCCAGCAGCCCCAAGACAGAAACCATCTATGGCTACACCTTC.

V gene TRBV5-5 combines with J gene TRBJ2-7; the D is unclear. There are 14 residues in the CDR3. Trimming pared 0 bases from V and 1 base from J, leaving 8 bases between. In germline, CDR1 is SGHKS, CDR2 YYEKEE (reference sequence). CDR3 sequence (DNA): TGTGCCAGCAGCTTGGCCTCGGAGTCCTACGAGCAGTACTTC. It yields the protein CASSLASESYEQYF.

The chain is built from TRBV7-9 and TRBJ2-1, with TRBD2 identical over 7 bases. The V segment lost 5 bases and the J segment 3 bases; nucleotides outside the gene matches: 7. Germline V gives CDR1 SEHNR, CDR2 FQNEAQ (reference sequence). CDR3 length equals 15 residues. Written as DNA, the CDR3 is TGTGCCAGCAGCCCTCCTAGCGGCAGCTACAATGAGCAGTTCTTC. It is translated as CASSPPSGSYNEQFF. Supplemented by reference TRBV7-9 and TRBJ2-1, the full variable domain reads DTGVSQNPRHKITKRGQNVTFRCDPISEHNRLYWYRQTLGQGPEFLTYFQNEAQLEKSRLLSDRFSAERPKGSFSTLEIQRTEQGDSAMYLCASSPPSGSYNEQFFGPGTRLTVL.

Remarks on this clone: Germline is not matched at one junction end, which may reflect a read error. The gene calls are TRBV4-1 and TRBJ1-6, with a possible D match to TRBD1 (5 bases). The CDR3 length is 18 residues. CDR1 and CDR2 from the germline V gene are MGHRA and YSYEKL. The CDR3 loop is CASIQEAFSDTMNSPLHF. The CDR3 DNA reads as TGCGCCAGCATCCAAGAGGCTTTTTCGGACACGATGAATTCACCCCTCCACTTT.